The source of this TCR beta chain is a study of cytomegalovirus exposure and HLA in healthy donors. The PCR ran on 60 Vbeta and 13 Jbeta primers. TCRdb keeps only in-frame clones here, not all; method: immunoSEQ multiplex PCR. The sample features approximately 190,000 clones, with 6.5% in its top ten. Concerning this clone: Its specificity is not known.

Broader study findings: Sequencing had likely introduced a cluster of highly shared sequence variants as an artifact. There were reportedly fewer N-insertions in an Asian-associated ancestry cluster than the roughly 670-donor mean, in a later analysis. In a later analysis, compared with equally common non-associated chains, HLA-associated beta chains were more expanded.

Sequencing was done on a sample of PBMCs. The origin of this receptor is a man in his thirties or forties in good health and CMV-seronegative.

CDR3 amino acids: CASSPGGGYEQYF. For the CDR3, the DNA is TGTGCCAGCAGCCCCGGGGGGGGCTACGAGCAGTACTTC. The chain combines TRBV7-8 with TRBJ2-7; TRBD2 matches 8 bases. Germline CDR1 SGHVS, CDR2 FQNEAQ. The CDR3 spans 13 residues. V lost 5 bases and J lost 3; bases outside the gene matches: 3.